This TCR beta chain was observed in a study of blood T cell repertoires in COVID-19. Clones were read by immunoSEQ multiplex PCR, and TCRdb kept only the in-frame ones, dropping some. The sample yields some 270,000 clones, roughly four fifths seen once. Turning to this clone: Compared with germline, one end of the junction differs, possibly owing to a read error.

This CDR3 spans 12 amino acids. The germline V gene encodes CDR1 SGDLS and CDR2 YYNGEE. This receptor was identified in a man aged 50 to 60 who had recovered from COVID-19. This chain links TRBV9 with TRBJ1-2, with D possibly TRBD1 on 6 matching bases. Material: PBMCs or T cells enriched from blood (not recorded which). The CDR3 DNA reads TGTGCCAGCAGCGTAGTGGGACACCTTATCTCCTTC. As protein: CASSVVGHLISF.